This T cell receptor (beta chain) was captured in a study of chemoradiotherapy in HPV16-positive cancers. Study in general: Candidate HPV-specific T-cell clones and common TCR motifs came from functional assays in a couple of HPV16-positive patients.

This clone was recorded a few times. Antigen specificity is unknown. This table comes from immunoSEQ multiplex PCR, and its TCRdb copy is limited to in-frame clones, with some not included. Among tens of thousands of clones listed, over 90% were seen once. General study findings and limits: Only two HPV16-positive patients supplied the functional HPV-specificity definition. For HPV16-positive patients, expanding HPV-responsive T cells associated with longer recurrence-free survival.

Trimming removed 4 bases from V and 8 bases from J; junction bases left unmatched: 12. Germline CDR1 reads SGHDT; CDR2 reads YYEEEE. This CDR3 contains 15 residues. The sequenced sample was blood, obtained from a patient who underwent chemoradiotherapy. The rearrangement joins TRBV5-6 to TRBJ2-1, with 7 bases matching TRBD1. The clonotype was recovered from a human donor with HPV-associated anogenital cancer. CDR3 DNA sequence: TGTGCCAGCAGCGACAGGGACCAACAACGGGATGAGCAGTTCTTC. It yields the protein CASSDRDQQRDEQFF.